This T cell receptor (beta chain) is drawn from a study of blood T cell repertoires in COVID-19. Study context: Acute and convalescent COVID-19 samples came from the United States, Italy and Spain. PBMCs, B-cell-depleted T cells, or T cells were the source of the cDNA or gDNA that made up the material.

The Seattle patients joined while their infection was active and were tracked longitudinally afterward. Profiled with immunoSEQ multiplex PCR; TCRdb holds only in-frame clones, not every one. This sample yields some 200,000 clones, of which 81% are seen a single time; 9.5% to 12% belongs to the top ten. Per the germline V gene, CDR1 is MNHEY and CDR2 is SMNVEV (reference sequence). Trimming at V came to 5 bases and at J to 9 bases, leaving 10 bases not matched to a gene. This CDR3 has 14 residues. Material for sequencing was peripheral blood. This clonotype originated in a middle-aged woman with COVID-19, enrolled during active disease. The chain couples TRBV27 to TRBJ1-5, with 7 positions matching TRBD1. Here the CDR3 reads CASSRDRNLPPQHF. CDR3 bases: TGTGCCAGCAGTAGGGACAGAAACCTTCCGCCCCAGCATTTT.